Following are 13 T cell receptor beta chains from one sample sequenced in a study of blood T cell repertoires in COVID-19. Clones were sequenced by immunoSEQ multiplex PCR, and TCRdb holds only the in-frame ones, with some missing. The table records around 60,000 clones, roughly 80% of them present only once. Sequenced input: peripheral blood. These receptors came from a man in his 70s with acute or convalescent COVID-19.

The chain is built from TRBV27 and TRBJ2-3, with 12 bases identical to TRBD2. Germline loops: CDR1 MNHEY, CDR2 SMNVEV (reference sequence). The CDR3 is 18 residues long. V lost 2 bases, J lost 4 bases, and 10 bases stayed unmatched. The CDR3 here is CASSLKGASGGAADTQYF. Written as DNA, the CDR3 is TGTGCCAGCAGTTTAAAGGGGGCTAGCGGGGGGGCGGCAGATACGCAGTATTTT.

This chain links TRBV5-1 with TRBJ1-4, with 8 bases that match TRBD1. The CDR3 is 15 residues long. After removal of 5 bases from V and 2 bases from J, the junction contained 5 bases not matched to a gene. The germline CDR1 and CDR2 sequences are SGHRS and YFSETQ. CDR3: CASSQGAGTNEKLFF. CDR3 sequence (DNA): TGCGCCAGCAGTCAGGGGGCAGGGACTAATGAAAAACTGTTTTTT.

On this clone itself: Other DNA sequences within the sample encode an identical CDR3. The rearrangement links TRBV7-3 to TRBJ1-2; 9 nucleotides match TRBD1. Germline V lookup: CDR1 SGHTA, CDR2 FQGTGA. The CDR3 extends over 13 amino acids. V lost 6 bases to trimming and J lost 5 bases; unmatched junction nucleotides: 4. This CDR3 is CASSLGQGYGYTF. The CDR3 DNA reads as TGTGCCAGCAGTCTAGGACAGGGGTATGGCTACACCTTC.

This clone has a handful of counts. The gene calls are TRBV5-1 and TRBJ2-3; TRBD1 matches 10 bases. The V gene end was trimmed by 0 bases and the J gene end by 2 bases; junction bases not matched to a gene: 0. In germline, CDR1 is SGHRS, CDR2 YFSETQ. The length of the CDR3 is 15 residues. CDR3 bases: TGCGCCAGCAGCTTGGGACAGGGGGCCACAGATACGCAGTATTTT. It translates to CASSLGQGATDTQYF.

V and J are TRBV7-8 and TRBJ1-3; 7 positions match TRBD1. The CDR3 sequence is 15 residues long. Germline CDR1 SGHVS, CDR2 FQNEAQ. Trimming took 5 bases from V and 0 from J; bases not matched to a gene: 4. CDR3 in DNA: TGTGCCAGCAGCCGAGACAGGGCCTCTGGAAACACCATATATTTT. Translated, it gives CASSRDRASGNTIYF.

The chain is built from TRBV7-8 and TRBJ2-5, with 7 nucleotides matching TRBD2. The V segment lost 5 bases and the J segment 5 bases; nucleotides outside the gene matches: 5. The CDR3 has 13 residues. CDR1 is SGHVS and CDR2 is FQNEAQ in the germline V gene. CDR3 loop: CASSMALAETQYF. In DNA, the CDR3 is TGTGCCAGCAGCATGGCACTAGCGGAGACCCAGTACTTC.

This chain links TRBV11-2 with TRBJ2-5; D is possibly TRBD2 (5 bases). V dropped 5 bases and J dropped 0 bases, with 16 bases sitting between them. From germline, CDR1 is SGHAT and CDR2 FQNNGV. This CDR3 contains 16 residues. DNA of the CDR3: TGTGCCAGCAGCAACCGCGGGCTGTCGTACCAAGAGACCCAGTACTTC. As protein: CASSNRGLSYQETQYF.

This clone turned up a few times. This chain joins TRBV11-2 and TRBJ1-1, with D perhaps TRBD1 (5 bases). Germline CDR1 reads SGHAT; CDR2 reads FQNNGV. Trimming shortened V by 5 bases and J by 1 base, and 8 bases separated the two germline ends. The CDR3 consists of 13 residues. The CDR3 protein is CASSAGQNTEAFF. In DNA form, the CDR3 reads TGTGCCAGCAGCGCAGGACAGAACACTGAAGCTTTCTTT.

The chain is built from TRBV19 and TRBJ1-1, with a weak D call TRBD1 (5 bases). V dropped 4 bases and J dropped 0 bases, with 9 bases sitting between them. The CDR3 length is 14 residues. CDR1 LNHDA and CDR2 SQIVND come from the germline V gene (reference sequence). The CDR3 region is CASSKQAMNTEAFF. In DNA form, the CDR3 reads TGTGCCAGTAGTAAACAGGCCATGAACACTGAAGCTTTCTTT.

This clone was seen just once. This chain connects TRBV7-9 to TRBJ2-7, with 11 nucleotides matching TRBD1. Looked up from germline, CDR1 is SEHNR and CDR2 is FQNEAQ (reference sequence). The V segment lost 4 bases and the J segment 2 bases; nucleotides outside the gene matches: 7. The CDR3 has 16 amino acids. CDR3 in DNA: TGTGCCAGCAGCTCGGACAGGGGGCCAAAGACCTACGAGCAGTACTTC. The encoded protein is CASSSDRGPKTYEQYF. Based on the CDR3 plus reference TRBV7-9 and TRBJ2-7, the full variable domain is DTGVSQNPRHKITKRGQNVTFRCDPISEHNRLYWYRQTLGQGPEFLTYFQNEAQLEKSRLLSDRFSAERPKGSFSTLEIQRTEQGDSAMYLCASSSDRGPKTYEQYFGPGTRLTVT.

The chain employs TRBV11-3 and TRBJ1-4; D perhaps matches TRBD1 (5 bases). The CDR3 loop spans 15 amino acids. The V gene's germline CDR1 is SGHNT and CDR2 YENEEA. V lost 6 bases to trimming and J lost 2 bases, with 13 bases between them. The CDR3 is CASSKGGTTNEKLFF. The CDR3 coding sequence is TGTGCCAGCAGTAAGGGAGGGACTACTAATGAAAAACTGTTTTTT.

The genes are TRBV6-6 and TRBJ1-1; D remains ambiguous. Looked up from germline, CDR1 is MNHNY and CDR2 is SVGAGI (reference sequence). The CDR3 runs to 13 residues. The ends were cut back, 9 bases at V and 4 bases at J, with 15 bases in the middle. In nucleotides, the CDR3 is TGTGCCAGTACCCTGGGAGAAAGCACTGAAGCTTTCTTT. This sequence encodes CASTLGESTEAFF.

CDR3 nucleotide sequence: TGTGCCAGCAGCCAGTATGGGACACGTGGTGTGGATGAGCAGTTCTTC. As protein: CASSQYGTRGVDEQFF. V is TRBV4-2 and J is TRBJ2-1; perhaps TRBD1 as D (6 bases). This CDR3 has 16 residues. Trimming took 3 bases from V and 8 from J, leaving 20 bases between them. Germline CDR1 LGHNA, CDR2 YNFKEQ.